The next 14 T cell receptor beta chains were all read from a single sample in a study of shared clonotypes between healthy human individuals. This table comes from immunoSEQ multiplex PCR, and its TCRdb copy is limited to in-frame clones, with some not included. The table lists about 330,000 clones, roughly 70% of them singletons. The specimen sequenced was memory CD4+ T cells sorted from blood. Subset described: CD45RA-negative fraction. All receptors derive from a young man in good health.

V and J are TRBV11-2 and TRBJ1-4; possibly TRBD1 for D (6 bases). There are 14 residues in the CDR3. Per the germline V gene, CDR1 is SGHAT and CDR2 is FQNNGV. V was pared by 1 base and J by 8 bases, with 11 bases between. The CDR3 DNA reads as TGTGCCAGCAGCTTAGTGGGGGCAATGGAAAAACTGTTTTTT. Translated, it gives CASSLVGAMEKLFF.

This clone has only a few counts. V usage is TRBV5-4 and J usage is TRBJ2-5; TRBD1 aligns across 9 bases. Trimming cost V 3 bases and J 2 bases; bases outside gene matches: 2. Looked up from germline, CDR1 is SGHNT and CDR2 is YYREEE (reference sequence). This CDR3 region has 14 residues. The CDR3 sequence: CASSWGQGQETQYF. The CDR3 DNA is TGTGCCAGCAGCTGGGGACAGGGACAAGAGACCCAGTACTTC.

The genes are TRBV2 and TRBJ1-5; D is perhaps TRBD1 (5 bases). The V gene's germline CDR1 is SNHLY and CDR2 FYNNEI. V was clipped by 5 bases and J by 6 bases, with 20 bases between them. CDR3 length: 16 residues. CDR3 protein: CASSRDSRGESQPQHF. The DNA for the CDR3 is TGTGCCAGCAGTCGGGATTCAAGGGGAGAAAGTCAGCCCCAGCATTTT.

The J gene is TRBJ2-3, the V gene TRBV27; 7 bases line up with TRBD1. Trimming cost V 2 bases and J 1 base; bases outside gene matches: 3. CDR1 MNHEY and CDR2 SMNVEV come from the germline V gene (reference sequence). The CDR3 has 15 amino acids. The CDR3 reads CASSLGDRGTDTQYF. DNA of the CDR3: TGTGCCAGCAGTTTAGGTGACAGGGGCACAGATACGCAGTATTTT.

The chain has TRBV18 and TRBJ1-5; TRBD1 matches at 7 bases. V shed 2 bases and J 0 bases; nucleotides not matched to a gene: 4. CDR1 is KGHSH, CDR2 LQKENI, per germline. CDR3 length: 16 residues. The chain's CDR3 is CASSPRTGLSNQPQHF. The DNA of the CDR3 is TGTGCCAGCTCACCAAGGACAGGCCTTAGCAATCAGCCCCAGCATTTT.

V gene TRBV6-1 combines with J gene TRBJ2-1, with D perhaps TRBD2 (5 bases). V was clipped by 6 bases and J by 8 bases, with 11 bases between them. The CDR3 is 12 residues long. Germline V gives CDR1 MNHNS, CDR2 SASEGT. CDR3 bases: TGTGCCAGCAGCCCCACCGGGGATGAGCAGTTCTTC. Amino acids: CASSPTGDEQFF.

CDR3: CASTSSGSLPYEQYF. Written as DNA, the CDR3 is TGTGCCAGCACCTCTAGCGGGAGCCTACCTTACGAGCAGTACTTC. The rearrangement joins TRBV6-5 to TRBJ2-7; 10 nucleotides align to TRBD2. The V gene's germline CDR1 is MNHEY and CDR2 SVGAGI. Trimming took 7 bases from V and 4 from J; bases not matched to a gene: 10. This CDR3 is 15 amino acids long.

The CDR3 DNA reads TGTGCCAGCAGCTCCCTAGCGGGATCCCCCACAGATACGCAGTATTTT. This sequence encodes CASSSLAGSPTDTQYF. This chain uses TRBV5-5 with TRBJ2-3; 9 nucleotides agree with TRBD2. The CDR3 spans 16 residues. V was pared by 3 bases and J by 2 bases, with 7 bases of the junction left unmatched. Per the germline V gene, CDR1 is SGHKS and CDR2 is YYEKEE (reference sequence).

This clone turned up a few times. The chain's CDR3 is CASSPLPGTSDRRTDTQYF. The CDR3 coding sequence is TGTGCCAGCTCACCTCTACCGGGGACTAGCGACCGACGCACAGATACGCAGTATTTT. V is TRBV18 and J is TRBJ2-3, with 10 bases that match TRBD2. The germline gives CDR1 KGHSH, CDR2 LQKENI. J was trimmed by 1 base and V by 3 bases; bases with no gene match: 13. The CDR3 covers 19 residues.

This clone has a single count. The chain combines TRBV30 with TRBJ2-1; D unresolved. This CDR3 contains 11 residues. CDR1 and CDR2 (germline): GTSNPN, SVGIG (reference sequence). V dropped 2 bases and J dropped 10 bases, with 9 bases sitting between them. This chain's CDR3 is CAWSRPSEQFF. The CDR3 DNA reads TGTGCCTGGAGTCGACCATCGGAGCAGTTCTTC. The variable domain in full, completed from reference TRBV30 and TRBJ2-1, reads SQTIHQWPATLVQPVGSPLSLECTVEGTSNPNLYWYRQAAGRGLQLLFYSVGIGQISSEVPQNLSASRPQDRQFILSSKKLLLSDSGFYLCAWSRPSEQFFGPGTRLTVL.

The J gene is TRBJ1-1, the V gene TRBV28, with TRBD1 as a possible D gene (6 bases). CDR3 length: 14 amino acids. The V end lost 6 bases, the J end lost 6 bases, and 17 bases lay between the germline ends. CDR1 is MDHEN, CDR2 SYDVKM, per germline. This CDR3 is CASSSTGSFAEAFF. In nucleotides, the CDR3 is TGTGCCAGCAGCTCCACAGGGTCCTTCGCTGAAGCTTTCTTT.

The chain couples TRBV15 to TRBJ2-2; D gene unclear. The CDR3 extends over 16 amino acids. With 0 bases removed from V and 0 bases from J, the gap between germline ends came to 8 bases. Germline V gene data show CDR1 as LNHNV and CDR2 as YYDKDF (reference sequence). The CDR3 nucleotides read TGTGCCACCAGCAGAGACGTCTCCTCGAACACCGGGGAGCTGTTTTTT. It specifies CATSRDVSSNTGELFF. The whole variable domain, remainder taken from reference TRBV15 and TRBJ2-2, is DAMVIQNPRYQVTQFGKPVTLSCSQTLNHNVMYWYQQKSSQAPKLLFHYYDKDFNNEADTPDNFQSRRPNTSFCFLDIRSPGLGDTAMYLCATSRDVSSNTGELFFGEGSRLTVL.

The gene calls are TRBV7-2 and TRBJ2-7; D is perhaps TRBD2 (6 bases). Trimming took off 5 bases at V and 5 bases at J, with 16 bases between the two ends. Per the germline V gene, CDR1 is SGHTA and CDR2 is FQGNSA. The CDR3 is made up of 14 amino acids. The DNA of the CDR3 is TGTGCCAGCAGCCTGGGACTGAAACCGAACGAGCAGTACTTC. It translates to CASSLGLKPNEQYF.

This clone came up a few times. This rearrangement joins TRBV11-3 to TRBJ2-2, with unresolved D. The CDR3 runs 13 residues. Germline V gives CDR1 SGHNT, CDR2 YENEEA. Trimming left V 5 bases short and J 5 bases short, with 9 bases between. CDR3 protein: CASSTRVTGELFF. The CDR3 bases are TGTGCCAGCAGCACCCGAGTTACCGGGGAGCTGTTTTTT.